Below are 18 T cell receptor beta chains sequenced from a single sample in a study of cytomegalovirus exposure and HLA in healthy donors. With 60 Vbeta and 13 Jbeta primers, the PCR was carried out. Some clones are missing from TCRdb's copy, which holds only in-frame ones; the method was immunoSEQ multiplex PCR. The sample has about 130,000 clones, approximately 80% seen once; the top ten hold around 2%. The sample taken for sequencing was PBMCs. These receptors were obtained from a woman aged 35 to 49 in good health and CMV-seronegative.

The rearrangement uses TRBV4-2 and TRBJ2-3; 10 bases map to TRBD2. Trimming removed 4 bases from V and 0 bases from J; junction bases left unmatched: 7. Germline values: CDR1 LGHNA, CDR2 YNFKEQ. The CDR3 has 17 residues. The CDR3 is CASSRVQRGGSTDTQYF. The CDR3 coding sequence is TGTGCCAGCAGCCGGGTCCAGCGGGGGGGTAGCACAGATACGCAGTATTTT.

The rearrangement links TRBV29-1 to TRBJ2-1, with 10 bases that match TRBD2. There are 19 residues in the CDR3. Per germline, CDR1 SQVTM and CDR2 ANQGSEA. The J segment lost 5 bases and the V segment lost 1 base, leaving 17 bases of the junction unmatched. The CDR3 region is CSVEGRVLAGFLGDNEQFF. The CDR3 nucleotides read TGCAGCGTTGAAGGAAGGGTACTAGCGGGATTTCTGGGGGACAATGAGCAGTTCTTC.

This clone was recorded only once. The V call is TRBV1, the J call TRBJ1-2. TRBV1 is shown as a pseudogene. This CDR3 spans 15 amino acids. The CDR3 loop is CTSSQVETGGYGYTF. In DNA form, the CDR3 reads TGCACCAGCAGCCAAGTGGAAACGGGGGGCTATGGCTACACCTTC.

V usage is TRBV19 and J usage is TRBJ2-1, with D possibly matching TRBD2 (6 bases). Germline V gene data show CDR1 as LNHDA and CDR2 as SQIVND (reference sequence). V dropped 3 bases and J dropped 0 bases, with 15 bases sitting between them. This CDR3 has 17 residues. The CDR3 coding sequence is TGTGCCAGTAGTATCCCCCTCCGGGACTCCTCCTACAATGAGCAGTTCTTC. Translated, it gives CASSIPLRDSSYNEQFF.

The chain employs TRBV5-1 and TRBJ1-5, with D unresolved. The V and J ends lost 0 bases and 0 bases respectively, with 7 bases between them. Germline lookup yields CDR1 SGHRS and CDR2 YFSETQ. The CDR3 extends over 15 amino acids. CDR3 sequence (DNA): TGCGCCAGCAGCTTGGGCGGGGTTAGCAATCAGCCCCAGCATTTT. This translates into CASSLGGVSNQPQHF.

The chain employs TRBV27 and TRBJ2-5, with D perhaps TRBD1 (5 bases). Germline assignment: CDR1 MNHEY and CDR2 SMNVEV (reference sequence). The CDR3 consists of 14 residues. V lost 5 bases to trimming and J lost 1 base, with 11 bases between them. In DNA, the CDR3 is TGTGCCAGCAGTCCCTACCAGGGCCAAGAGACCCAGTACTTC. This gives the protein CASSPYQGQETQYF.

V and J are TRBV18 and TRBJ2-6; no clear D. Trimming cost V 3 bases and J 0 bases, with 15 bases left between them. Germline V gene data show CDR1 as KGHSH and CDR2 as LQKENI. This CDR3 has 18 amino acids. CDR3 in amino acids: CASSPQSSSYSGANVLTF. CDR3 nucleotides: TGTGCCAGCTCACCTCAAAGCTCGTCTTACTCTGGGGCCAACGTCCTGACTTTC.

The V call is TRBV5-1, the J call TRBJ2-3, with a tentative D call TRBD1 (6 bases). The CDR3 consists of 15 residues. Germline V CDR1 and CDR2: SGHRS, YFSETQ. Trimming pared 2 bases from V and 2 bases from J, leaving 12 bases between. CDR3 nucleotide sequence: TGCGCCAGCAGCTTTGGACAGTCAACCACAGATACGCAGTATTTT. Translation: CASSFGQSTTDTQYF.

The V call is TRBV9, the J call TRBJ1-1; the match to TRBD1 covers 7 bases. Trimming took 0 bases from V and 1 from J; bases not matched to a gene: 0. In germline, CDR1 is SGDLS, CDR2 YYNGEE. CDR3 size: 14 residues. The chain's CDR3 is CASSVGTGNTEAFF. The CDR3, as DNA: TGTGCCAGCAGCGTAGGGACAGGGAACACTGAAGCTTTCTTT.

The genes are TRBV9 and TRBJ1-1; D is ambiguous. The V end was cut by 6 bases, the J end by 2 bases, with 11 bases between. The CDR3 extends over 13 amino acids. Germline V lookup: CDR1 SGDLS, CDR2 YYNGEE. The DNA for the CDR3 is TGTGCCAGCACTCTCTCGGTTAACACTGAAGCTTTCTTT. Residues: CASTLSVNTEAFF.

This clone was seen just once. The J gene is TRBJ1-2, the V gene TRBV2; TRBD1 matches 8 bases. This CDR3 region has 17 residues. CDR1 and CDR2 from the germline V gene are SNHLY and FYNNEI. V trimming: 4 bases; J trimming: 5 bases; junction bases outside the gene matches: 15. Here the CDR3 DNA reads TGTGCCAGCAGTGTGCGGCAGGGGGCTGCTCTTGAGTATGGCTACACCTTC. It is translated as CASSVRQGAALEYGYTF.

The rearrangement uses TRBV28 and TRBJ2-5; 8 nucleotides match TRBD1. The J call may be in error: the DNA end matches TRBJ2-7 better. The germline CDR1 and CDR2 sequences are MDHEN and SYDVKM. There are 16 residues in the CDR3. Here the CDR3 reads CASSLEGQAHSYEQYF. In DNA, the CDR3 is TGTGCCAGCAGTTTGGAGGGACAGGCACACTCCTACGAGCAGTACTTC.

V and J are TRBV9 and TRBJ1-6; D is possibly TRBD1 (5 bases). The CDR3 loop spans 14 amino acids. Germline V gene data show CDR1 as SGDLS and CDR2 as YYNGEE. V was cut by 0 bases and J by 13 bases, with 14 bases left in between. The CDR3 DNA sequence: TGTGCCAGCAGCGTAGGGGCGGGACTCCGTCCCCTCCACTTT. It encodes CASSVGAGLRPLHF.

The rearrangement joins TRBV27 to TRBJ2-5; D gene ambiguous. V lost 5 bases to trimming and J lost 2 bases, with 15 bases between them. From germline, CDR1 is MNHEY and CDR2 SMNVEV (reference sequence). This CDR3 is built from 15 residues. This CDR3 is CASSQRPEVQETQYF. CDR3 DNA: TGTGCCAGCAGTCAGAGACCAGAGGTTCAAGAGACCCAGTACTTC.

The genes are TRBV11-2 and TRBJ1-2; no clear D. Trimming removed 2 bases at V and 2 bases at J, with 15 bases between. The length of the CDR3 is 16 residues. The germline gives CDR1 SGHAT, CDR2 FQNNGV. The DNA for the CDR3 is TGTGCCAGCAGCTTAAATCCTTCCCTGGAGAACTATGGCTACACCTTC. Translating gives CASSLNPSLENYGYTF.

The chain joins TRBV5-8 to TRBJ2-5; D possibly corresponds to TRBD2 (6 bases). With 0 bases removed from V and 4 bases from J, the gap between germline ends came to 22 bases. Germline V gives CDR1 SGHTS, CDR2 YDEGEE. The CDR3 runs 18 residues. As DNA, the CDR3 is TGTGCCAGCAGCTTGGTGGCAGGGAGGATCCGTTCAGGAGAGACCCAGTACTTC. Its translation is CASSLVAGRIRSGETQYF. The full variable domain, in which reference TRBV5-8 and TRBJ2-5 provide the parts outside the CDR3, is EAGVTQSPTHLIKTRGQQATLRCSPISGHTSVYWYQQALGLGLQFLLWYDEGEERNRGNFPPRFSGRQFPNYSSELNVNALELEDSALYLCASSLVAGRIRSGETQYFGPGTRLLVL.

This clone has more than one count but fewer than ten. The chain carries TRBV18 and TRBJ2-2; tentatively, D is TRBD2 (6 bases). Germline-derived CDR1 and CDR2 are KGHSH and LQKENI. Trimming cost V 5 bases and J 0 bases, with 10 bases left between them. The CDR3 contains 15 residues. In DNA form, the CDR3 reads TGTGCCAGCTCATCCGGCGGGACGAACACCGGGGAGCTGTTTTTT. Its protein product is CASSSGGTNTGELFF.

The CDR3 protein is CASSLFSGRNEQFF. CDR3 coding DNA: TGTGCCAGCAGTTTATTTAGCGGGAGGAATGAGCAGTTCTTC. The rearrangement joins TRBV27 to TRBJ2-1; 10 bases map to TRBD2. The ends lost 1 base at V and 7 bases at J; junction bases unmatched: 1. Per the germline V gene, CDR1 is MNHEY and CDR2 is SMNVEV (reference sequence). This CDR3 has 14 amino acids.